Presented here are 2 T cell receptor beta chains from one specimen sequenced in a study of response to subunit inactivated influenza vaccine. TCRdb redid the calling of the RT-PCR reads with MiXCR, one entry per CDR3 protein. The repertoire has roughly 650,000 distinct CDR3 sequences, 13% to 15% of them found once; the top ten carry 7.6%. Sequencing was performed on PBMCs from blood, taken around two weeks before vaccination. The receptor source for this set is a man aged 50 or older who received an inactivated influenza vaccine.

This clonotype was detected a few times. CDR3 in DNA: TGTGCCAGCACCGGCCAAAACAGGGGGAGCGAGCAGTACTTC. Translation: CASTGQNRGSEQYF. The chain joins TRBV6-2 or TRBV6-3 to TRBJ2-7; TRBD1 aligns across 8 bases. CDR3 size: 14 residues. Germline loops: CDR1 MNHEY, CDR2 SVGEGT. The ends lost 7 bases at V and 6 bases at J; junction bases unmatched: 11.

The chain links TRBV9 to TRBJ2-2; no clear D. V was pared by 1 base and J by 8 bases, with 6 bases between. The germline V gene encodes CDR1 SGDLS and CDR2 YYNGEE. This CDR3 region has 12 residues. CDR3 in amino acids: CASSVQAGELFF. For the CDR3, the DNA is TGTGCCAGCAGCGTACAAGCTGGGGAGCTGTTTTTT. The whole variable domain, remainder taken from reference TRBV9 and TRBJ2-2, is DSGVTQTPKHLITATGQRVTLRCSPRSGDLSVYWYQQSLDQGLQFLIQYYNGEERAKGNILERFSAQQFPDLHSELNLSSLELGDSALYFCASSVQAGELFFGEGSRLTVL.